This T cell receptor (beta chain) was sequenced in a study of blood T cell repertoires in COVID-19 (dated by TCRdb to about 2020). Broadly, across the study: Samples covering the acute and convalescent phases of COVID-19 were provided by collaborators in the United States, Italy and Spain. The repertoires were released in a freely available public database meant as a resource for research on the immune response to SARS-CoV-2. Nearly every sample came with metadata listing a de-identified subject ID, COVID-19 status, age in years and sex. Where available, HLA class I and class II types were taken from metadata supplied by the sample provider and were not determined by assay-based typing. The material from the prospective study consisted of cDNA or gDNA derived from T cells, B-cell-depleted T cells, or PBMCs. Deeply sampled blood TCRbeta repertoires from subjects exposed to, actively infected with, or recovered from COVID-19 were included in the dataset. Samples came from the ongoing ImmuneRACE study (first 160 participants) plus 1,254 subjects from 6 global collaborators.

TCRbeta CDR3 regions were amplified from genomic DNA by means of the immunoSEQ Assay, a bias-controlled multiplex PCR. In the authors' own workflow: Within the assay, amplification of reference gene primers was used to estimate how many nucleated cells each sample contained. To quantify the absolute abundance of each unique TCRbeta CDR3 rearrangement, sequence reads were collapsed and filtered. For each sample, productive Simpson clonality was calculated by taking the square root of Simpson's diversity index across productive rearrangements. In its TCRdb copy, this immuneACCESS table keeps in-frame sequences only and misses some clones. Where compared with another copy, unresolved V genes explain less than half of these, and the others have no known cause. V and J calls and clone size are copied from that table; D and trimming were computed from the DNA. This sample has more than 85,000 clones in its table, and over 80% of those were observed once. Clones ranked in the top ten supply about 1.1% of the sample.

Including the terminal cysteine and phenylalanine, the CDR3 comprises 14 residues. Kept here is only the CDR3 DNA, which spans 42 bases and is read in frame from base 1. Per the germline V gene, SGHTA is the CDR1 and FQGNSA is the CDR2. Trimmed from V: 5 bases; trimmed from J: 2 bases; junction bases lacking a gene match: 2. Concerning this clone itself: The specificity of this receptor is unknown. Per-base quality was not reported, and no clone a single base away is much larger than it.

What the study reported, not specific to this receptor: The amount of clinical and demographic metadata varied by source and participant and was provided uncurated.

The collaborating institutions used their own protocols to collect whole blood in K2EDTA tubes. For TCRbeta analysis, collaborator samples were shipped as frozen whole blood, as isolated PBMCs, or as DNA extracted from either sample type. This TCR came from a human donor in a cohort sampled during active COVID-19. Sequencing input: peripheral blood. The chain is made from TRBV7-2 and TRBJ1-2; 10 central nucleotides agree with TRBD1. The nucleotide sequence reads as follows: TGTGCCAGCAGCGGGGACAGGGGAAACTATGGCTACACCTTC. It is translated as CASSGDRGNYGYTF.